The 3 T cell receptor beta chains in this list originate from one sample, sequenced in a study of T cells in Graves' hyperthyroidism and ophthalmopathy. RNA transcripts served as the template for amplifying TCR beta CDR3 regions. The study used the HTBI primer set for a first-round RT-PCR of the TCR CDR3. TCRdb used MiXCR to reprocess the multiplex PCR reads, holding one entry per CDR3 protein. The sample carries more than 350,000 distinct CDR3 sequences, roughly 15% recorded once. Source material: blood. These receptors were taken from a woman aged 60-70 years with Graves' ophthalmopathy.

Many counts were recorded for this clonotype. The chain links TRBV6-1 to TRBJ2-7; 8 nucleotides align to TRBD2. V gave up 6 bases and J gave up 4 bases; unmatched junction bases: 5. CDR1 is MNHNS, CDR2 SASEGT, per germline. CDR3 length: 13 residues. Here the CDR3 DNA reads TGTGCCAGCAGGCTCGGGGGGGAGTACGAGCAGTACTTC. This gives the protein CASRLGGEYEQYF.

This clonotype was recorded once. V usage is TRBV19 and J usage is TRBJ1-1; weak D call: TRBD1 (6 bases). The CDR3 loop spans 13 amino acids. The germline CDR1 and CDR2 sequences are LNHDA and SQIVND (reference sequence). Here the CDR3 reads CVTAGAVNTEAFF. The CDR3 DNA reads as TGTGTCACGGCGGGGGCAGTAAACACTGAAGCTTTCTTT.

In this sample, this clonotype turned up many times. The chain recombines TRBV28 with TRBJ2-2; D possibly corresponds to TRBD1 (6 bases). Germline CDR1 and CDR2: MDHEN and SYDVKM. The CDR3 consists of 16 residues. Trimming cost V 3 bases and J 5 bases, with 16 bases left between them. CDR3 in DNA: TGTGCCAGCAGTTTCTTTACGGCAAGGGGGACCGGGGAGCTGTTTTTT. This codes for CASSFFTARGTGELFF.